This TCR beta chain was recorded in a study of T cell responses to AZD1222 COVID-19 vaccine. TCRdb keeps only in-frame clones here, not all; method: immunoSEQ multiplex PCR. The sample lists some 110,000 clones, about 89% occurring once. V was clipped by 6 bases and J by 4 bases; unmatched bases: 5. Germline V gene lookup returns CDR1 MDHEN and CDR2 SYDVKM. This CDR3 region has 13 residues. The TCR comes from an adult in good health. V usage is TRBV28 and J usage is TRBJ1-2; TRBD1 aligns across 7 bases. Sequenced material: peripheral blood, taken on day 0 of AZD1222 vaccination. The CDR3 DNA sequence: TGTGCCAGCAGCACAGGGGAGTTCTATGGCTACACCTTC. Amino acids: CASSTGEFYGYTF.